The rows below give T cell receptor beta chains drawn from one sample of a study of OX40 agonist ivuxolimab in advanced cancers. The assay was immunoSEQ multiplex PCR, and TCRdb's table has in-frame clones only and misses some. There are around 70,000 clones in the sample; roughly 87% occur only once, and under 2.5% lies in the top ten. The starting material was CD4+ or CD8+ T cells sorted from blood, obtained in a trial of the OX40 agonist ivuxolimab. These receptors were taken from an adult with an advanced solid tumor such as melanoma, head and neck, liver or kidney cancer. Each CDR3 is given with its conserved first and last residue. D genes are given only for firm matches. Size is omitted from some rows. Given values are once, few, many or a class for expanded clones.

>.|TRBJ2-5|.|TRBV7-8
TGTGCCAGCAGCTTTCAGCGGAACCACCAAGAGACCCAGTACTTC
CASSFQRNHQETQYF
>.|TRBJ2-5|.|TRBV5-1
TGCGCCAGCAGTGGTCAGCGAGGGCCCCAGGAGACCCAGTACTTC
CASSGQRGPQETQYF
>.|TRBJ1-1|.|TRBV19
TGTGCCAGTAGTAAGCCCAGCAGTGGGTTGGGGACTGAAGCTTTCTTT
CASSKPSSGLGTEAFF
>.|TRBJ2-7|.|TRBV25-1
TGTGCCAGCAGGGCCTCGGGCCGAAACTACGAGCAGTACTTC
CASRASGRNYEQYF
>.|TRBJ2-5|once|TRBV21-1
TGTGCCAGCAGCAACAAGCGGGAGGACGGGGAGACCCAGTACTTC
CASSNKREDGETQYF
>TRBD1|TRBJ2-7|.|TRBV27
TGTGCCAGCAGTCCCAGACAGGGGAAGGGCTACGAGCAGTACTTC
CASSPRQGKGYEQYF
>.|TRBJ1-1|.|TRBV6-5
TGTGCCAGCCATCCCAGGGGCACTGAAGCTCTCTTT
CASHPRGTEALF
>.|TRBJ2-2|.|TRBV5-1
TGCGCCAGCAGCTTGGACGCAGGGTCCGTCACCGGGGAGCTGTTTTTT
CASSLDAGSVTGELFF
>.|TRBJ2-5|.|TRBV5-4
TGTGCCAGCAGCTTGGACCAGGGGAATATCCAAGAGACCCAGTACTTC
CASSLDQGNIQETQYF
>TRBD1|TRBJ1-5|.|TRBV19
TGTGCCAGTAGTATAGCCGGGACAGGGGTTGGGAAAGGGGCCCAGCATTTT
CASSIAGTGVGKGAQHF
>TRBD2|TRBJ2-1|.|TRBV28
TGTGCCAGCAGTTTAAGCCTAGCGGGAGGGCCTGGTGAGCAGTTCTTC
CASSLSLAGGPGEQFF
>.|TRBJ2-5|.|TRBV6-5
TGTGCCATCAAGGTGACAGCTGACCAAGAGACCCAGTACTTC
CAIKVTADQETQYF
>TRBD1|TRBJ1-1|.|TRBV2
TGTGCCAGCAGTGGGACAGGGTTTTACACTGAAGCTTTCTTT
CASSGTGFYTEAFF
>TRBD2|TRBJ2-1|.|TRBV7-2
TGTGCCAGCAGTCTAGCGGCGGACAATGAGCAGTTCTTC
CASSLAADNEQFF
>.|TRBJ1-3|.|TRBV7-2
TGTGCCAGCAGCTTAGGACGCGAAAACACCATATATTTT
CASSLGRENTIYF
>.|TRBJ1-3|.|TRBV15
TGTGCCACCAGCAGAGTGGGATCAGGGACACTAGAAGGAAACACCATATATTTT
CATSRVGSGTLEGNTIYF
>TRBD1|TRBJ2-5|.|TRBV18
TGTGCCAGCTCAGCGAGGACAGGGAATAAAGAGACCCAGTACTTC
CASSARTGNKETQYF
>.|TRBJ1-2|.|TRBV28
TGTGCCAGCAGACCGAACACAGGGAGCTATGGCTACACCTTC
CASRPNTGSYGYTF
>TRBD1|TRBJ2-5|.|TRBV6-4
TGTGCCAGCATTCCTCAGGGGGCTGAAGAGACCCAGTACTTC
CASIPQGAEETQYF
>TRBD1|TRBJ1-4|.|TRBV19
TGTGCCAGTAGTATAACAGGGGGCAGGAATGAAAAACTGTTTTTT
CASSITGGRNEKLFF
>TRBD2|TRBJ2-1|.|TRBV11-2
TGTGCCAGCAGCCCAGATGGGGGAGGGTGGGATGAGCAGTTCTTC
CASSPDGGGWDEQFF
>TRBD2|TRBJ2-7|few|TRBV5-6
TGTGCCAGCAGCCCCGGCGGGGGGTCCTACGAGCAGTACTTC
CASSPGGGSYEQYF
>TRBD2|TRBJ2-2|.|TRBV5-1
TGCGCCAGCAGCTCCTGGACTAGCGGGCCCACCGGGGAGCTGTTTTTT
CASSSWTSGPTGELFF
>.|TRBJ2-5|.|TRBV5-1
TGCGCCAGCAGCGGGTTGACGGAGACCCAGTACTTC
CASSGLTETQYF
>.|TRBJ1-5|.|TRBV6-4
TGTGCCAGCAGTGAAATACAGGGTCAGCCCCAGCATTTT
CASSEIQGQPQHF
>TRBD2|TRBJ2-7|once|TRBV28
TGTGCCAGCAGTCCTACGGAACTAGCGGGAACCTCCTACGAGCAGTACTTC
CASSPTELAGTSYEQYF
>.|TRBJ2-2|.|TRBV10-3
TGTGCCATCAGTGTCGGGACACTACTCGACACCGGGGAGCTGTTTTTT
CAISVGTLLDTGELFF
>.|TRBJ2-3|.|TRBV5-4
TGTGCCAGCAGCTTGTTCGGGAGAGGTGAGACAGATACGCAGTATTTT
CASSLFGRGETDTQYF
>TRBD1|TRBJ1-1|.|TRBV6-4
TGTGCCAGCAGGCCGACAGGGGGGAACACTGAAGCTTTCTTT
CASRPTGGNTEAFF
>.|TRBJ2-1|.|TRBV25-1
TGTGCCAGCAGTGAATTTAAGGGAGAGGGCTACAATGAGCAGTTCTTC
CASSEFKGEGYNEQFF
>TRBD1|TRBJ1-5|.|TRBV5-1
TGCGCCAGCAGCTTTTCAACAGGGGGCAGCGAGCCCCAGCATTTT
CASSFSTGGSEPQHF
>.|TRBJ1-5|.|TRBV2
TGTGCCAGCAGTGAAATGAGGGCGCAAAATCAGCCCCAGCATTTT
CASSEMRAQNQPQHF
>.|TRBJ1-1|.|TRBV9
TGTGCCAGCAGCGTAGTAGCCAGGGGGAACACTGAAGCTTTCTTT
CASSVVARGNTEAFF
>TRBD2|TRBJ2-4|.|TRBV11-2
TGTGCCAGCAGCCTCCTAGGGACTAGCGGAGCCAAAAACATTCAGTACTTC
CASSLLGTSGAKNIQYF
>TRBD2|TRBJ2-7|.|TRBV11-2
TGTGCCAGCAGCACCCTTCGCGGGAGGACCTCCTACGAGCAGTACTTC
CASSTLRGRTSYEQYF
>.|TRBJ2-5|.|TRBV2
TGTGCCAGTGGGGGGGAGACCCAGTACTTC
CASGGETQYF
>TRBD2|TRBJ2-1|.|TRBV5-1
TGCGCCAGCAGCGTGTCCGGGACTAGCGGCCATGAGCAGTTCTTC
CASSVSGTSGHEQFF
>TRBD1|TRBJ1-5|few|TRBV30
TGTGCCTGGAGTACAGGGGTTAGCAATCAGCCCCAGCATTTT
CAWSTGVSNQPQHF